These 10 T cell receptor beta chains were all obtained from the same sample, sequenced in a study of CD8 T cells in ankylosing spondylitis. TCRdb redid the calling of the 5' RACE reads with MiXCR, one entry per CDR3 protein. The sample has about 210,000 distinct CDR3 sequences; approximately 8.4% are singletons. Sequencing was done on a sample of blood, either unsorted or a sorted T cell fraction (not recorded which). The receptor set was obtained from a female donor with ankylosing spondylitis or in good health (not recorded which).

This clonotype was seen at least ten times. CDR3: CSVIRDSYGYTF. The CDR3 region has the DNA TGCAGCGTTATCCGGGACAGCTATGGCTACACCTTC. This sequence joins TRBV29-1 and TRBJ1-2, with TRBD1 matching 7 bases. The ends lost 5 bases at V and 4 bases at J; junction bases unmatched: 4. The CDR3 covers 12 residues. Germline values: CDR1 SQVTM, CDR2 ANQGSEA.

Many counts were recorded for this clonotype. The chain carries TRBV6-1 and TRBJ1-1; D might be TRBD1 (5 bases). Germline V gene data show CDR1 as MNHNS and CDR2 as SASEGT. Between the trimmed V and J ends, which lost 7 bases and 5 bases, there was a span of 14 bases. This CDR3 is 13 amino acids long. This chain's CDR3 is CASNRGPGTEAFF. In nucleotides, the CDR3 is TGTGCCAGCAACCGGGGCCCAGGGACTGAAGCTTTCTTT.

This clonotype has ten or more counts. Here the CDR3 reads CASRTPGLADYTQYF. In DNA form, the CDR3 reads TGTGCCAGCAGGACCCCGGGACTAGCGGACTATACGCAGTATTTT. The V and J genes are TRBV28 and TRBJ2-3; 11 nucleotides align to TRBD2. Per the germline V gene, CDR1 is MDHEN and CDR2 is SYDVKM. The length of the CDR3 is 15 residues. After removal of 6 bases from V and 7 bases from J, the junction contained 9 bases not matched to a gene.

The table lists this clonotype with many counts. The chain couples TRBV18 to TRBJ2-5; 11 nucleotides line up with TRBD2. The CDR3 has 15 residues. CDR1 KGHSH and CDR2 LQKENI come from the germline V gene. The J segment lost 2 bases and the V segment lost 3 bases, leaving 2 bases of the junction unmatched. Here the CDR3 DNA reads TGTGCCAGCTCACCGGGACTAGCGGATCAAGAGACCCAGTACTTC. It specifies CASSPGLADQETQYF.

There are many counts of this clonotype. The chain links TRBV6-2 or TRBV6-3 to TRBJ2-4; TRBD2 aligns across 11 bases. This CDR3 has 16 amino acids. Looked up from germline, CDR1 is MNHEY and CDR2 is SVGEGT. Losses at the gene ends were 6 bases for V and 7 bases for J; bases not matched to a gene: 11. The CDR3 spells CASSHNPSGRRNIQYF. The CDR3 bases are TGTGCCAGCAGCCACAACCCTAGCGGGAGGAGGAACATTCAGTACTTC.

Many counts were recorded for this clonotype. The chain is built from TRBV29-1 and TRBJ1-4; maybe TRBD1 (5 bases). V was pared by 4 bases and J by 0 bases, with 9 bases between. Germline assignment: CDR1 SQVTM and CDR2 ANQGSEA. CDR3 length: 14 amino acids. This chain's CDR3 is CSVAGRTTNEKLFF. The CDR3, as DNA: TGCAGCGTTGCGGGGCGGACAACTAATGAAAAACTGTTTTTT. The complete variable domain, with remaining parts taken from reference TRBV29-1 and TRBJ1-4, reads SAVISQKPSRDICQRGTSLTIQCQVDSQVTMMFWYRQQPGQSLTLIATANQGSEATYESGFVIDKFPISRPNLTFSTLTVSNMSPEDSSIYLCSVAGRTTNEKLFFGSGTQLSVL.

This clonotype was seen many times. CDR3 region: CATSDSWSVEQYF. As DNA, the CDR3 is TGTGCCACCAGTGACTCCTGGTCGGTAGAGCAGTACTTC. The chain couples TRBV24-1 to TRBJ2-7; D not resolved. Germline values: CDR1 KGHDR, CDR2 SFDVKD. Trimming pared 4 bases from V and 7 bases from J, leaving 13 bases between. The CDR3 is 13 amino acids.

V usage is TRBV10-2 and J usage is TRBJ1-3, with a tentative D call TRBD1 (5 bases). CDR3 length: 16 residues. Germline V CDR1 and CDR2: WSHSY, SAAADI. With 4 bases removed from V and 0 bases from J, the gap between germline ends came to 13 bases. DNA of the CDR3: TGCGCCAGCAGTGCGGGACGGACGTTCTCTGGAAACACCATATATTTT. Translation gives CASSAGRTFSGNTIYF.

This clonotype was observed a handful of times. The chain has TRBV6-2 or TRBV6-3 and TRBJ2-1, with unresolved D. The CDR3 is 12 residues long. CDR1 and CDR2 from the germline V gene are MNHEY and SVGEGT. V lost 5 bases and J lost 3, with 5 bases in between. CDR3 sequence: CASSPVYNEQFF. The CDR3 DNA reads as TGTGCCAGCAGTCCCGTCTACAATGAGCAGTTCTTC.

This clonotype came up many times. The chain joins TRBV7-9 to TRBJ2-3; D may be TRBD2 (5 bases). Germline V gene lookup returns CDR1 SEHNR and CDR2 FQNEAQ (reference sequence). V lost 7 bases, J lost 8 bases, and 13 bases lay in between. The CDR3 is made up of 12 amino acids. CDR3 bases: TGTGCCAGCAATCCCCAAGGAGGTACGCAGTATTTT. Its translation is CASNPQGGTQYF.